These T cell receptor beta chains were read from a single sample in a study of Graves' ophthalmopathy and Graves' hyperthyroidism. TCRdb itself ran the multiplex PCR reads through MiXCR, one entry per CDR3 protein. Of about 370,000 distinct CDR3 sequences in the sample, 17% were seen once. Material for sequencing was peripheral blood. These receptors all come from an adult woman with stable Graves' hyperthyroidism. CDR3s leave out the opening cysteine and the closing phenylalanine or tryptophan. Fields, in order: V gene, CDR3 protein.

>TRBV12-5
ASGTELALTQY
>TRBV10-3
AISESGAGELF
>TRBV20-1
SAREPIANQETQY
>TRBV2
ASSEARNRAGEQY
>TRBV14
ASSGPTKSNTGELF
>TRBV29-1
SVEVRTEAF
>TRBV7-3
ASRLSGTPSGGELF
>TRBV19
ASSRGWGGRAGETQY
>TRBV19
ASTGWDNQPQH
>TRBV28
APKFTRGGEQY
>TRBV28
ASDTGESGYT
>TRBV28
ASSLVLSQGLAGSETQY
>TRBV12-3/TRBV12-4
ASSTARVGQF
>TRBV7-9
ASSLSAGGSPLH
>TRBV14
ASSQNQKETQY
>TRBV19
ASRKGGGDTGELF
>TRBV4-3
ASSRLTGGRYYEQY